A selection of T cell receptor beta chains follows, all from one sample in a study of blood T cell repertoires in COVID-19. The protocol was immunoSEQ multiplex PCR, while the TCRdb copy is restricted to in-frame clones and leaves out a portion. The data contain more than 400,000 clones, around 85% of them seen just once; the ten biggest clones take up roughly 3.2%. The sequencing sample was made of peripheral blood. The receptors shown here come from a human donor in a cohort sampled during active COVID-19. Both conserved end residues are part of each CDR3. A D gene is named only where the DNA matches it firmly. Rows may omit the clone size; those that give it use once, few, many or a size class.

-	TRBV5-4	-	TRBJ1-6	CASSPSQGPNSPLHF	TGTGCCAGCAGCCCGAGTCAGGGTCCTAATTCACCCCTCCACTTT
TRBD1	TRBV24-1	-	TRBJ2-7	CATSDSGTGPYEQYF	TGTGCCACCAGTGATTCCGGGACAGGACCCTACGAGCAGTACTTC
-	TRBV18	once	TRBJ1-4	CASSHSSVANSDEKLFF	TGTGCCAGCTCACACTCCTCTGTAGCGAACAGCGATGAAAAACTGTTTTTT
TRBD2	TRBV7-2	-	TRBJ2-1	CASSLNYARGGNEQFF	TGTGCCAGCAGCTTAAATTATGCGCGGGGGGGCAATGAGCAGTTCTTC
TRBD2	TRBV25-1	once	TRBJ2-1	CASTTSGRANEQFF	TGTGCCAGCACAACTAGCGGGAGGGCTAATGAGCAGTTCTTC
-	TRBV6-1	-	TRBJ2-2	CASSPGFGGELFF	TGTGCCAGCAGCCCAGGGTTCGGTGGGGAGCTGTTTTTT
-	TRBV5-6	-	TRBJ2-1	CASSPQPGFYNEQFF	TGTGCCAGCAGCCCCCAACCAGGGTTCTACAATGAGCAGTTCTTC
-	TRBV21-1	-	TRBJ1-3	CASSKDGTGGFGNTIYF	TGTGCCAGCAGCAAAGACGGGACAGGGGGCTTTGGAAACACCATATATTTT
TRBD1	TRBV6-5	-	TRBJ2-7	CASSLSTTGVGEQYF	TGTGCCAGCAGCTTATCCACGACAGGGGTAGGGGAGCAGTACTTC
TRBD1	TRBV7-9	-	TRBJ2-7	CASSPGTATLTYEQYF	TGTGCCAGCAGCCCCGGGACAGCCACCCTCACCTACGAGCAGTACTTC